This is a list of T cell receptor beta chains from one sample in a study of T cell responses to AZD1222 COVID-19 vaccine. The method was immunoSEQ multiplex PCR; TCRdb's version includes in-frame clones alone and lacks a portion of them. The sample consists of fewer than 200,000 clones, 88% of them appearing once. Sequences were derived from peripheral blood, sampled on day 0 of AZD1222 vaccination. The receptors come from an adult in good health. The CDR3 runs from the conserved cysteine through the conserved F or W. A D gene is named only where the DNA matches it firmly. Part of the rows lack a size; the others show once, few, many or a class for expanded clones.

clone size: .; D gene: .; V gene: TRBV6-4; J gene: TRBJ1-1; CDR3 DNA: TGTGCCAGCAGTGACTCGAGGGCAGGGTCGACTGAAGCTTTCTTT; CDR3 protein: CASSDSRAGSTEAFF
clone size: .; D gene: TRBD1; V gene: TRBV28; J gene: TRBJ2-5; CDR3 DNA: TGTGCCAGCAGCGCTCGGTGGGACAGGGGGCGACGGGAGACCCAGTACTTC; CDR3 protein: CASSARWDRGRRETQYF
clone size: .; D gene: .; V gene: TRBV5-4; J gene: TRBJ2-1; CDR3 DNA: TGTGCCAGCAGCTTGGCGAGGGGGGTAAGCTCCTACAATGAGCAGTTCTTC; CDR3 protein: CASSLARGVSSYNEQFF
clone size: .; D gene: .; V gene: TRBV18; J gene: TRBJ2-7; CDR3 DNA: TGTGCCAGCTCACCTCTGGTACGGGAGGAGCAGTACTTC; CDR3 protein: CASSPLVREEQYF
clone size: .; D gene: .; V gene: TRBV4-2; J gene: TRBJ1-1; CDR3 DNA: TGTGCCAGCAGCCAAGAAGCCAGCCACACTGAAGCTTTCTTT; CDR3 protein: CASSQEASHTEAFF
clone size: .; D gene: TRBD1; V gene: TRBV7-7; J gene: TRBJ2-5; CDR3 DNA: TGTGCTGTAGCGGATATACAGGGGGCCGGAGAGACCCAGTACTTC; CDR3 protein: CAVADIQGAGETQYF
clone size: .; D gene: TRBD2; V gene: TRBV28; J gene: TRBJ2-1; CDR3 DNA: TGTGCCAGCAGTTTTCGGGTTGGACTAGCGGGCCAGTACAATGAGCAGTTCTTC; CDR3 protein: CASSFRVGLAGQYNEQFF
clone size: .; D gene: .; V gene: TRBV18; J gene: TRBJ1-2; CDR3 DNA: TGTGCCAGCTCACCACGGGAGTTAGGTGGCTACACCTTC; CDR3 protein: CASSPRELGGYTF
clone size: few; D gene: TRBD1; V gene: TRBV18; J gene: TRBJ1-6; CDR3 DNA: TGTGCCAGCTCACCACCGGGGACAGGGGCGGATTCACCCCTCCACTTT; CDR3 protein: CASSPPGTGADSPLHF
clone size: many; D gene: TRBD1; V gene: TRBV6-2/TRBV6-3; J gene: TRBJ2-1; CDR3 DNA: TGTGCCAGCAGTTACTTGGGACAGGGGGCTGGGAATGAGCAGTTCTTC; CDR3 protein: CASSYLGQGAGNEQFF
clone size: .; D gene: .; V gene: TRBV13; J gene: TRBJ2-5; CDR3 DNA: TGTGCCAGCAGCTTAAATAGGGAGACCCAGTACTTC; CDR3 protein: CASSLNRETQYF
clone size: .; D gene: .; V gene: TRBV19; J gene: TRBJ1-2; CDR3 DNA: TGTGCCAGTAGTATAGATCCAGTGCCCATCTATGGCTACACCTTC; CDR3 protein: CASSIDPVPIYGYTF
clone size: few; D gene: .; V gene: TRBV30; J gene: TRBJ2-3; CDR3 DNA: TGTGCCTGGCTTCCTGTAAAACCGAGCACAGATACGCAGTATTTT; CDR3 protein: CAWLPVKPSTDTQYF
clone size: .; D gene: TRBD1; V gene: TRBV3-1/TRBV3-2; J gene: TRBJ2-2; CDR3 DNA: TGTGCCAGCAGCCAAGGGACAGGGGACTTATCGGGGGAGCTGTTTTTT; CDR3 protein: CASSQGTGDLSGELFF
clone size: .; D gene: .; V gene: TRBV4-2; J gene: TRBJ2-1; CDR3 DNA: TGTGCCAGCAGCTCTTCCTCAGAGGTGGTCAATGAGCAGTTCTTC; CDR3 protein: CASSSSSEVVNEQFF
clone size: .; D gene: .; V gene: TRBV9; J gene: TRBJ1-1; CDR3 DNA: TGTGCCAGCAGCGTAGTACCGAACACTGAAGCTTTCTTT; CDR3 protein: CASSVVPNTEAFF
clone size: .; D gene: .; V gene: TRBV9; J gene: TRBJ1-5; CDR3 DNA: TGTGCCAGCAGCAAGGCTGGCAATCAGCCCCAGCATTTT; CDR3 protein: CASSKAGNQPQHF
clone size: once; D gene: TRBD1; V gene: TRBV28; J gene: TRBJ2-7; CDR3 DNA: TGTGCCAGCATCCAACAGGGGAGCCATTCCTACGAGCAGTACTTC; CDR3 protein: CASIQQGSHSYEQYF
clone size: .; D gene: .; V gene: TRBV10-3; J gene: TRBJ1-2; CDR3 DNA: TGTGCCATCAACCCGTCGGGTTGGGGCTACACCTTC; CDR3 protein: CAINPSGWGYTF
clone size: .; D gene: .; V gene: TRBV4-1; J gene: TRBJ1-3; CDR3 DNA: TGCGCCAGCAGCCCGGTCTCTGGAAACACCATATATTTT; CDR3 protein: CASSPVSGNTIYF
clone size: few; D gene: .; V gene: TRBV3-1/TRBV3-2; J gene: TRBJ1-2; CDR3 DNA: TGTGCCAGCAGCCGATCCCGCGATGGCTACACCTTC; CDR3 protein: CASSRSRDGYTF
clone size: .; D gene: .; V gene: TRBV4-2; J gene: TRBJ1-2; CDR3 DNA: TGTGCCAGCACCTTAAAGGGAAACTATGGCTACACCTTC; CDR3 protein: CASTLKGNYGYTF
clone size: .; D gene: .; V gene: TRBV14; J gene: TRBJ1-6; CDR3 DNA: TGTGCCAGCAGACCGGGATCCGGGCTTGCACCCCTCCACTTT; CDR3 protein: CASRPGSGLAPLHF
clone size: few; D gene: .; V gene: TRBV7-3; J gene: TRBJ1-6; CDR3 DNA: TGTGCCAGCAGCTTAACCCGTCTCAATAATTCACCCCTCCACTTT; CDR3 protein: CASSLTRLNNSPLHF
clone size: .; D gene: .; V gene: TRBV30; J gene: TRBJ1-2; CDR3 DNA: TGTGCCTGGATAGGCGGCTACACCTTC; CDR3 protein: CAWIGGYTF
clone size: .; D gene: .; V gene: TRBV7-9; J gene: TRBJ1-6; CDR3 DNA: TGTGCCAGCAGCTCTGGGGACTATAATTCACCCCTCCACTTT; CDR3 protein: CASSSGDYNSPLHF
clone size: .; D gene: .; V gene: TRBV9; J gene: TRBJ2-7; CDR3 DNA: TGTGCCAGCAGCGTAGTAGACGGCTACGAGCAGTACTTC; CDR3 protein: CASSVVDGYEQYF
clone size: .; D gene: .; V gene: TRBV30; J gene: TRBJ2-5; CDR3 DNA: TGTGCCTGGAGTGGAGCGGAGACCCAGTACTTC; CDR3 protein: CAWSGAETQYF
clone size: .; D gene: .; V gene: TRBV15; J gene: TRBJ1-3; CDR3 DNA: TGTGCCACCAGCAGATCCCAAATTCCCGCCGGCTCTGGAAACACCATATATTTT; CDR3 protein: CATSRSQIPAGSGNTIYF
clone size: .; D gene: TRBD1; V gene: TRBV5-8; J gene: TRBJ2-4; CDR3 DNA: TGTGCCAGCAGCCCAGGGGGCCAGGGCATTCAGTACTTC; CDR3 protein: CASSPGGQGIQYF
clone size: once; D gene: .; V gene: TRBV19; J gene: TRBJ2-1; CDR3 DNA: TGTGCCAGTAGTACCTACCTAGAGCAGTTCTTC; CDR3 protein: CASSTYLEQFF
clone size: .; D gene: TRBD2; V gene: TRBV15; J gene: TRBJ2-5; CDR3 DNA: TGTGCCACCAGCAGAGATATCTTTGCTAGCGGGGTCCAAGAGACCCAGTACTTC; CDR3 protein: CATSRDIFASGVQETQYF
clone size: .; D gene: TRBD1; V gene: TRBV28; J gene: TRBJ1-6; CDR3 DNA: TGTGCCAGCAGAGAGACAGGGGTCTCACCCCTCCACTTT; CDR3 protein: CASRETGVSPLHF
clone size: .; D gene: TRBD1; V gene: TRBV18; J gene: TRBJ1-1; CDR3 DNA: TGTGCCAGCTCACCGCAACAACGACAGGGTGCTGAAGCTTTCTTT; CDR3 protein: CASSPQQRQGAEAFF
clone size: .; D gene: .; V gene: TRBV30; J gene: TRBJ2-2; CDR3 DNA: TGTGCCTGGAGTGGAGTCCTCACCGGGGAGCTGTTTTTT; CDR3 protein: CAWSGVLTGELFF
clone size: .; D gene: TRBD1; V gene: TRBV11-3; J gene: TRBJ1-3; CDR3 DNA: TGTGCCAGCAGCTGCAACAGGGGTAGGGGTGGAAACACCATATATTTT; CDR3 protein: CASSCNRGRGGNTIYF
clone size: .; D gene: .; V gene: TRBV20-1; J gene: TRBJ2-1; CDR3 DNA: TGCAGTGCTAGACATCGCGGTGAGCAGTTCTTC; CDR3 protein: CSARHRGEQFF
clone size: .; D gene: TRBD1; V gene: TRBV28; J gene: TRBJ1-6; CDR3 DNA: TGTGCCAGCAGCGACCTGGACAGGGGGCGCACCGGTTATAATTCACCCCTCCACTTT; CDR3 protein: CASSDLDRGRTGYNSPLHF